A single T cell receptor beta chain is shown here with its context. Its cognate antigen is unknown. Some clones are missing from TCRdb's copy, which holds only in-frame ones; the method was immunoSEQ multiplex PCR. The sample includes some 66,000 clones, 89% seen only once; the top ten take about 28%. The data derive from a study of T cell responses to AZD1222 COVID-19 vaccine. With 4 bases removed from V and 1 base from J, the gap between germline ends came to 11 bases. This CDR3 has 14 residues. Germline V gene lookup returns CDR1 SGHKS and CDR2 YYEKEE (reference sequence). Findings and caveats of the study: Receipt of two AZD1222 doses was followed by a rise in Spike-specific TCR breadth and depth. Unmutated variant regions reportedly attract nearly half of all spike-specific TCRs. The donor cohort was predominantly white British with a female majority, and clonal diversity may have been underestimated. Repertoires were obtained only post-peak T cell response.

The sequence was obtained from an adult who received the AZD1222 COVID-19 vaccine. The sample here was peripheral blood, taken 28 days after the second AZD1222 dose. V and J are TRBV5-5 and TRBJ1-1; possible D gene TRBD1, 5 bases. The CDR3: CASSHGTGNTEAFF. The CDR3 DNA sequence: TGTGCCAGCAGCCATGGGACGGGGAACACTGAAGCTTTCTTT.